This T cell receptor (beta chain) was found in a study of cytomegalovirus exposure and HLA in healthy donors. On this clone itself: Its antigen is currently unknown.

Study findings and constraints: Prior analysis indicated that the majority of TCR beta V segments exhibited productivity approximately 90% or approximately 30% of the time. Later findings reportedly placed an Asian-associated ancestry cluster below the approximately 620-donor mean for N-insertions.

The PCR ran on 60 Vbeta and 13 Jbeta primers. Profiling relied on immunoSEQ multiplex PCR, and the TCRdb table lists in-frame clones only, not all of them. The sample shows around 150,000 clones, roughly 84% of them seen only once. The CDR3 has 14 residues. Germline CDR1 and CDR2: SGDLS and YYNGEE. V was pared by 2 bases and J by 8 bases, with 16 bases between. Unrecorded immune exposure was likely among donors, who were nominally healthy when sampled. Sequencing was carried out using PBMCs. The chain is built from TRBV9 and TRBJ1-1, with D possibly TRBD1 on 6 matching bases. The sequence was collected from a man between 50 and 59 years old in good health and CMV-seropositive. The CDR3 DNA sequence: TGTGCCAGCAGCGTGACAGGCCACATAGGGGAAGCTTTCTTT. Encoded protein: CASSVTGHIGEAFF.